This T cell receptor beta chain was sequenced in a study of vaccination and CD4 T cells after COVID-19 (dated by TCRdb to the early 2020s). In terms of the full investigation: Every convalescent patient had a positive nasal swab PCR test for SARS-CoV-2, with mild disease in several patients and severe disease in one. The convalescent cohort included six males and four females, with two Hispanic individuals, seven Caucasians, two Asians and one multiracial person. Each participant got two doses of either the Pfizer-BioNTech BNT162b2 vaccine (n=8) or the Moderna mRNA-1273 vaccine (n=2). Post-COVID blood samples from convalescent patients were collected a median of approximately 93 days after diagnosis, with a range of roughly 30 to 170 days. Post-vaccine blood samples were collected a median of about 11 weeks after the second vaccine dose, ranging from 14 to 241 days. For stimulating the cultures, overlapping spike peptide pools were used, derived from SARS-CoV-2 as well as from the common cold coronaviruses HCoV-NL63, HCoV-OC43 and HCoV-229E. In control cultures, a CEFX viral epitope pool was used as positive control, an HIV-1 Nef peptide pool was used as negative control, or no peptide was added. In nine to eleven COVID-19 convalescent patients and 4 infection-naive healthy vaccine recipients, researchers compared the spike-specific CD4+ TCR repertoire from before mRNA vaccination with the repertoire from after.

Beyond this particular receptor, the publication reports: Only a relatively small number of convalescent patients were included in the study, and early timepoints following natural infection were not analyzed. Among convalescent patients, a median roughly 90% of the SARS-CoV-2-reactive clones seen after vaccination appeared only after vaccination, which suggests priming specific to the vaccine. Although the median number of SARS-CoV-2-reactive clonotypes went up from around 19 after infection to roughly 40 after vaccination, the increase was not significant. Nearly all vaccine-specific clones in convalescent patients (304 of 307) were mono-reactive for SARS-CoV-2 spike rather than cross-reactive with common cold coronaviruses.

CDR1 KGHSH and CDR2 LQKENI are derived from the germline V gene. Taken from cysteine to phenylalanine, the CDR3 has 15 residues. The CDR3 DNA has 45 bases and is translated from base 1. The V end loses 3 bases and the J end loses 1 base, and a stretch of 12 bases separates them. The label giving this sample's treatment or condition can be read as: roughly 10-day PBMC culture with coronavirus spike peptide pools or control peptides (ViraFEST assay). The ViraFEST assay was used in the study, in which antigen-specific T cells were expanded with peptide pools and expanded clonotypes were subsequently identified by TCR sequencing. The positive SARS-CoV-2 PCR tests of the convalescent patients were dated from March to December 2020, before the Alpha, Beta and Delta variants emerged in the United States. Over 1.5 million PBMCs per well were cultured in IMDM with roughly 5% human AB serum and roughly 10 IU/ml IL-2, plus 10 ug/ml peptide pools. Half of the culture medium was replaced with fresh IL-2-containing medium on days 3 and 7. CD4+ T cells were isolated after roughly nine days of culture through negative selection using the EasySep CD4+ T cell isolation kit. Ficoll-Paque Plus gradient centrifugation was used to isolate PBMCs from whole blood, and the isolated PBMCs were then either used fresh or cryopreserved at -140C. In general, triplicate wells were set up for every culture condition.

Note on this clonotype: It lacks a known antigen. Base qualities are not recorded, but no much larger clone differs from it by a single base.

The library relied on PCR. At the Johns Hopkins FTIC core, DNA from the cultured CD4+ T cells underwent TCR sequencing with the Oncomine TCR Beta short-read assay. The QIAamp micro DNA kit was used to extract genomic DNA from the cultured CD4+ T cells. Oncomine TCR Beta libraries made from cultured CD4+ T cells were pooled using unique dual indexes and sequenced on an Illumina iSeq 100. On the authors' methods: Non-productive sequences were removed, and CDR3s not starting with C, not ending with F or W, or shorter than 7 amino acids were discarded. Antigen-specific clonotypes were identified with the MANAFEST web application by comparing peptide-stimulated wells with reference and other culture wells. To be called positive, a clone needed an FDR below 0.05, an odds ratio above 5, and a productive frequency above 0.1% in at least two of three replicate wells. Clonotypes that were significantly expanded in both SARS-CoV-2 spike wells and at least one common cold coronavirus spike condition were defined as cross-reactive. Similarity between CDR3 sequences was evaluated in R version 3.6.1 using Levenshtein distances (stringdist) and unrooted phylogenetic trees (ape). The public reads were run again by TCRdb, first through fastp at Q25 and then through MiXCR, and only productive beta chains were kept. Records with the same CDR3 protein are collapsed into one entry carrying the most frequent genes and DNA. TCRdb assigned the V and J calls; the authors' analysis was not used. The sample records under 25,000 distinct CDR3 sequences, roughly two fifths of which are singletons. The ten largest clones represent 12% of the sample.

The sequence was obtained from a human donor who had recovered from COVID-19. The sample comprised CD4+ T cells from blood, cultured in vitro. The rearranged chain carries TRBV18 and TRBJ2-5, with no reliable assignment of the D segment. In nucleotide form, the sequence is TGTGCCAGCTCACCGGGCAGCACTTTCCAAGAGACCCAGTACTTC. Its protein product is CASSPGSTFQETQYF.